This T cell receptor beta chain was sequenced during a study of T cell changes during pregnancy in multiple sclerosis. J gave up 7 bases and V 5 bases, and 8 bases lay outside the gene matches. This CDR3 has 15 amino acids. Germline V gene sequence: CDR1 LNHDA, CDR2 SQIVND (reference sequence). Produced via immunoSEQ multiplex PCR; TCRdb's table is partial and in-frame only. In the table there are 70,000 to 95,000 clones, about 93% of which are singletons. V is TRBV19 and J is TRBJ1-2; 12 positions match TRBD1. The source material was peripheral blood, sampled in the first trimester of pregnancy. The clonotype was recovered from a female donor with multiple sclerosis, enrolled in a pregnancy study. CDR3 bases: TGTGCCAGTAGTTTTCCGGGACAGGGGGCTTTTGGCTACACCTTC. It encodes CASSFPGQGAFGYTF.